This TCR beta chain was captured by sequencing in a study of OX40 agonist ivuxolimab in advanced cancers. As for the study in general: Males comprised over 80% of the group, whose mean age was approximately 60 years (range roughly 23 to 80).

CDR3 length: 15 residues. The V and J ends lost 4 bases and 5 bases, in that order; junction bases with no gene match: 9. Germline values: CDR1 SGHNT, CDR2 YYREEE (reference sequence). Libraries were prepared by immunoSEQ multiplex PCR; TCRdb keeps only in-frame clonotypes and omits some of them. The table shows over 30,000 clones, with roughly 80% occurring only once. Anyone with autoimmune disease history or systemic immunosuppression was excluded. Details on this clone: What it recognizes is unknown.

Findings of the study overall: CD4+ and CD8+ blood T cells expanded clonally by week 6 at 0.1 to 3.0 mg/kg.

The source was CD4+ or CD8+ T cells sorted from blood, collected in a trial of the OX40 agonist ivuxolimab. The TCR originated in an adult with an advanced solid tumor such as melanoma, head and neck, liver or kidney cancer. The V and J genes are TRBV5-4 and TRBJ2-1, with TRBD2 identical over 7 bases. The CDR3 sequence: CASSPSSSGNNEQFF. The CDR3 region has the DNA TGTGCCAGCAGCCCGAGTTCTAGCGGTAACAATGAGCAGTTCTTC.